Below, 18 T cell receptor beta chains from the same sample are listed, as sequenced in a study of OX40 agonist ivuxolimab in advanced cancers. The table came from immunoSEQ multiplex PCR; TCRdb's copy has only in-frame clones and leaves some out. The table lists over 60,000 clones, roughly 80% of them singletons. The starting material was CD4+ or CD8+ T cells sorted from blood, obtained in a trial of the OX40 agonist ivuxolimab. The receptor source for this set is an adult with an advanced solid tumor such as melanoma, head and neck, liver or kidney cancer.

The rearrangement uses TRBV4-1 and TRBJ2-7; D unclear. Looked up from germline, CDR1 is MGHRA and CDR2 is YSYEKL. V was shortened by 1 base and J by 6 bases, with 10 bases between the two germline ends. The CDR3 contains 13 residues. The CDR3 reads CASSQGARTEQYF. In nucleotides, the CDR3 is TGCGCCAGCAGCCAAGGGGCGCGAACCGAGCAGTACTTC.

This clone came up once. This chain joins TRBV6-6 and TRBJ1-1; D is unresolved. The ends were cut back, 7 bases at V and 0 bases at J, with 9 bases in the middle. CDR1 and CDR2 (germline): MNHNY, SVGAGI (reference sequence). The CDR3 loop spans 13 amino acids. The CDR3 loop reads CASTRSMNTEAFF. The CDR3 coding sequence is TGTGCCAGCACGCGATCTATGAACACTGAAGCTTTCTTT.

With respect to this clone: The junction departs from germline at one end; a sequencing error may be responsible. The CDR3, as DNA: TGTGCCACCAGCGGAGACAGGGGAGGCTCTGGGGCCAACGTCCTGACTTTC. Protein sequence: CATSGDRGGSGANVLTF. V usage is TRBV15 and J usage is TRBJ2-6; TRBD1 agrees at 8 bases. Germline values: CDR1 LNHNV, CDR2 YYDKDF (reference sequence). This CDR3 has 17 residues.

This chain connects TRBV7-9 to TRBJ2-7; D remains unclear. The CDR3 is 13 residues long. Germline assignment: CDR1 SEHNR and CDR2 FQNEAQ (reference sequence). The germline V and J ends were trimmed by 5 bases and 0 bases, with 8 bases remaining between them. CDR3 residues: CASSSSSSYEQYF. The CDR3 region has the DNA TGTGCCAGCAGCAGCAGCAGCTCCTACGAGCAGTACTTC.

This clone has only one observation. The rearrangement uses TRBV6-5 and TRBJ2-7, with D perhaps assigned TRBD1 or TRBD2 (5 bases each). This CDR3 is built from 15 residues. V was clipped by 4 bases and J by 1 base, with 14 bases between them. CDR1 MNHEY and CDR2 SVGAGI come from the germline V gene. CDR3 bases: TGTGCCAGCAGTTCGCCGGGACCCCGTTCCTACGAGCAGTACTTC. As protein: CASSSPGPRSYEQYF.

The chain combines TRBV28 with TRBJ1-2, with a weak D call TRBD1 (5 bases). The CDR3 is made up of 14 amino acids. V lost 7 bases and J 6 bases, leaving 18 bases between the germline ends. The V gene's germline CDR1 is MDHEN and CDR2 SYDVKM. CDR3 sequence reads: CASNTRGGMNGYTF. CDR3 DNA: TGTGCCAGCAATACCCGGGGGGGGATGAATGGCTACACCTTC.

The chain couples TRBV15 to TRBJ2-1, with 8 positions matching TRBD2. Unmatched junction bases numbered 3, after V lost 3 bases and J lost 2 bases. Germline CDR1 is LNHNV and CDR2 is YYDKDF (reference sequence). The CDR3 sequence is 15 residues long. The CDR3 DNA sequence: TGTGCCACCAGCAGGGGCGGGGGGACCTACAATGAGCAGTTCTTC. It codes for CATSRGGGTYNEQFF. Filled out from reference TRBV15 and TRBJ2-1, the complete variable domain reads DAMVIQNPRYQVTQFGKPVTLSCSQTLNHNVMYWYQQKSSQAPKLLFHYYDKDFNNEADTPDNFQSRRPNTSFCFLDIRSPGLGDTAMYLCATSRGGGTYNEQFFGPGTRLTVL.

V and J are TRBV27 and TRBJ1-1; no clear D. Trimming pared 1 base from V and 4 bases from J, leaving 10 bases between. The length of the CDR3 is 14 residues. CDR1 MNHEY and CDR2 SMNVEV come from the germline V gene (reference sequence). The CDR3 DNA sequence: TGTGCCAGCAGTTTATATGAGCGCAGCACTGAAGCTTTCTTT. It codes for CASSLYERSTEAFF.

Remarks on this clone: This sample includes further DNA sequences coding for the same CDR3. The gene calls are TRBV28 and TRBJ2-7; no clear D. CDR1 is MDHEN, CDR2 SYDVKM, per germline. V dropped 5 bases and J dropped 2 bases, with 10 bases sitting between them. The CDR3 has 13 residues. CDR3 sequence (DNA): TGTGCCAGCAGTCTAGGGTCCACCTACGAGCAGTACTTC. Its protein product is CASSLGSTYEQYF.

The J gene is TRBJ1-2, the V gene TRBV11-2; maybe TRBD1 (5 bases). CDR3 length: 12 amino acids. Trimming left V 6 bases short and J 8 bases short, with 13 bases between. The germline gives CDR1 SGHAT, CDR2 FQNNGV. Here the CDR3 reads CASREGPRGYTF. CDR3 nucleotides: TGTGCCAGCAGAGAGGGACCCCGGGGCTACACCTTC.

The rearrangement joins TRBV18 to TRBJ2-7; 9 bases match TRBD1. This CDR3 region has 15 residues. J lost 3 bases, V lost 3 bases, and 6 bases had no gene match. Germline V gene data show CDR1 as KGHSH and CDR2 as LQKENI. CDR3 in DNA: TGTGCCAGCTCACCGGGACAGGGAACATTCTACGAGCAGTACTTC. It encodes CASSPGQGTFYEQYF.

The chain uses TRBV6-6 and TRBJ1-3; D gene ambiguous. This CDR3 contains 13 residues. From germline, CDR1 is MNHNY and CDR2 SVGAGI (reference sequence). V lost 2 bases and J lost 5, with 7 bases in between. The CDR3 protein is CASSYTIRNTIYF. The CDR3 DNA follows: TGTGCCAGCAGTTACACCATACGAAACACCATATATTTT.

This chain uses TRBV5-1 with TRBJ2-7; D ambiguous. Germline V CDR1 and CDR2: SGHRS, YFSETQ. The CDR3 consists of 13 residues. Trimming stripped 3 bases from V and 7 bases from J, with 14 bases between. The CDR3 loop reads CASSSATQTEQYF. The CDR3 region has the DNA TGCGCCAGCAGCTCCGCAACTCAGACAGAGCAGTACTTC.

This sequence joins TRBV7-9 and TRBJ1-1, with no clear D. Trimming removed 1 base from V and 11 bases from J, with 11 bases in between. Per the germline V gene, CDR1 is SEHNR and CDR2 is FQNEAQ (reference sequence). The CDR3 sequence is 12 residues long. The CDR3: CASSLDPPAAFF. In DNA form, the CDR3 reads TGTGCCAGCAGCTTAGACCCCCCTGCCGCTTTCTTT.

This chain joins TRBV27 and TRBJ2-7; D tentatively fits TRBD1 or TRBD2 (5 bases each). V was pared by 7 bases and J by 6 bases, with 16 bases between. The CDR3 runs to 13 residues. Germline CDR1 MNHEY, CDR2 SMNVEV (reference sequence). CDR3 sequence reads: CASTRDPQSEQYF. DNA for the CDR3: TGTGCCAGCACCCGGGACCCCCAGTCCGAGCAGTACTTC.

This chain joins TRBV6-5 and TRBJ2-5; 8 positions match TRBD1. The germline V gene encodes CDR1 MNHEY and CDR2 SVGAGI. J was trimmed by 3 bases and V by 2 bases; bases with no gene match: 8. The CDR3 is 16 residues long. CDR3 sequence: CASSYVMDRVKETQYF. The CDR3 nucleotides read TGTGCCAGCAGTTACGTAATGGACAGGGTTAAAGAGACCCAGTACTTC.

The chain links TRBV9 to TRBJ1-3; D call uncertain. CDR3 length: 14 amino acids. Trimming took 0 bases from V and 0 from J, leaving 4 bases between them. The germline gives CDR1 SGDLS, CDR2 YYNGEE. The CDR3 spells CASSVGLSGNTIYF. CDR3 sequence (DNA): TGTGCCAGCAGCGTAGGACTCTCTGGAAACACCATATATTTT.

The rearrangement joins TRBV10-3 to TRBJ2-3; D is undetermined. Trimming cost V 10 bases and J 4 bases, with 18 bases left between them. Germline assignment: CDR1 ENHRY and CDR2 SYGVKD. The CDR3 runs 14 residues. For the CDR3, the DNA is TGTGCCACCTCCCCGGGCCCAAAGCCAGATACGCAGTATTTT. Translated: CATSPGPKPDTQYF.